This is a list of T cell receptor beta chains from one sample in a study of T-cell reconstitution after alpha-beta-depleted transplantation in children. TCRdb recomputed calls from the PCR reads with MiXCR, one row per CDR3 protein. The sample yields approximately 85,000 distinct CDR3 sequences, 14% seen once. Sequencing used PBMCs, mostly from graft donor cells, obtained 180 days after TCRalphabeta/CD19-depleted stem cell transplant. The receptors shown here come from a male patient between 2 and 15 years old who had a stem cell transplant for acute lymphoblastic leukemia, so the T cells may come from the graft donor. Each CDR3 is given with its conserved first and last residue. A D gene is named only where the DNA matches it firmly. The size field is filled for only some rows; it gives once, few, many or a size class.

NA,TRBV29-1,NA,TRBJ2-1,TGCAGCGTTTATCCAGGACAGAAAAACAATGAGCAGTTCTTC,CSVYPGQKNNEQFF
NA,TRBV3-1,TRBD2,TRBJ2-3,TGTGCCACCAGCCAAGAGGAGCGGGGCCACTTGAGCACAGATACGCAGTATTTT,CATSQEERGHLSTDTQYF
many,TRBV12-3/TRBV12-4,TRBD1,TRBJ1-5,TGTGCCAGCAGTTATGGTACAGGGGGTAATCAGCCCCAGCATTTT,CASSYGTGGNQPQHF
few,TRBV6-1,NA,TRBJ2-5,TGTGCCAGCAGTAACGCCGTCCAGGGCCCTCAAGAGACCCAGTACTTC,CASSNAVQGPQETQYF
once,TRBV7-2,TRBD1,TRBJ1-2,TGTGCCAGCAGCATCCCGACAGGGAAGCGCTATGGCTACACCTTC,CASSIPTGKRYGYTF
few,TRBV7-8,NA,TRBJ1-1,TGTGCCAGCAGCTTAGGGTGGATCGGGATTTCGAACACTGAAGCTTTCTTT,CASSLGWIGISNTEAFF
few,TRBV12-3/TRBV12-4,NA,TRBJ1-2,TGTGCCAGCAGATCGAGCTGGGCGGCCTATGGCTACACCTTC,CASRSSWAAYGYTF
once,TRBV5-1,TRBD2,TRBJ2-1,TGCGCCAGCAGCCCGGGACTAGCGGGGGGTTTAGACTCCTACAATGAGCAGTTCTTC,CASSPGLAGGLDSYNEQFF
NA,TRBV3-1,NA,TRBJ2-3,TGTGCCAGCAGCCAAGTCGGTCATCTCGCGGACCCTGGGACGCAGTATTTT,CASSQVGHLADPGTQYF
many,TRBV29-1,NA,TRBJ1-1,TGCAGCGTTGAAGAGGCCGTCGGGGCTTTCTTT,CSVEEAVGAFF
NA,TRBV7-9,NA,TRBJ2-5,TGTGCCAGCAGTGCGAACTACAAAGAGACCCAGTACTTC,CASSANYKETQYF
NA,TRBV24-1,NA,TRBJ2-7,TGTGCCACCAGCTCTTCCGGGGTCCTCGAGCAGTACTTC,CATSSSGVLEQYF
NA,TRBV20-1,NA,TRBJ2-7,TGCAGTCCGACCCGGAACTACGAGCAGTACTTC,CSPTRNYEQYF
many,TRBV20-1,NA,TRBJ1-1,TGCAGTGCTCCCGTGGGACCTACTGAAGCTTTCTTT,CSAPVGPTEAFF
few,TRBV28,NA,TRBJ2-7,TGTGCCAGCAGTCCTGGGACGTACCTGCTAGGAGAGCAGTACTTC,CASSPGTYLLGEQYF
NA,TRBV20-1,NA,TRBJ1-2,TGCAGTGCTAGAGGGGAAGGGTATGGCTACACCTTC,CSARGEGYGYTF
NA,TRBV5-6,NA,TRBJ2-5,TGTGCCAGCAGCTGGGACGGGAAGGTGACCCAGTACTTC,CASSWDGKVTQYF
NA,TRBV24-1,NA,TRBJ2-6,TGTGCCACCAGTGAGGGATTGAGGGTTTCGGCTCTCTCTGGGGCCAACGTCCTGACTTTC,CATSEGLRVSALSGANVLTF
few,TRBV19,NA,TRBJ1-1,TGTGCCAGTAGTGGGACGGTATTGAACACTGAAGCTTTCTTT,CASSGTVLNTEAFF
few,TRBV12-3/TRBV12-4,NA,TRBJ2-7,TGTGCCAGCAGATCTGGGGGGAACGAGCAGTACTTC,CASRSGGNEQYF
NA,TRBV12-3/TRBV12-4,TRBD2,TRBJ2-5,TGTGCCAGTATGGGGGCAGGGGCGGGAGGGACCCAGTACTTC,CASMGAGAGGTQYF
NA,TRBV6-2/TRBV6-3,TRBD2,TRBJ2-2,TGTGCCAGCAATAGAGGACTAGCGGGAGGGGGCACCGGGGAGCTGTTTTTT,CASNRGLAGGGTGELFF
many,TRBV20-1,NA,TRBJ1-1,TGCAGTCCGGGGCAGCTGAACACTGAAGCTTTCTTT,CSPGQLNTEAFF
few,TRBV20-1,NA,TRBJ2-5,TGCAGTGCTCTGGGGTTCACGGAGGGGCCGAGGGAGACCCAGTACTTC,CSALGFTEGPRETQYF
NA,TRBV7-2,TRBD2,TRBJ2-1,TGTGCCAGCAGCCAGACTAGCGGGGGGGCCAATGAGCAGTTCTTC,CASSQTSGGANEQFF
NA,TRBV7-2,TRBD2,TRBJ2-5,TGTGCCAGCAGTCCTACTAGCGGGGCCCGGGTGACCCAGTACTTC,CASSPTSGARVTQYF